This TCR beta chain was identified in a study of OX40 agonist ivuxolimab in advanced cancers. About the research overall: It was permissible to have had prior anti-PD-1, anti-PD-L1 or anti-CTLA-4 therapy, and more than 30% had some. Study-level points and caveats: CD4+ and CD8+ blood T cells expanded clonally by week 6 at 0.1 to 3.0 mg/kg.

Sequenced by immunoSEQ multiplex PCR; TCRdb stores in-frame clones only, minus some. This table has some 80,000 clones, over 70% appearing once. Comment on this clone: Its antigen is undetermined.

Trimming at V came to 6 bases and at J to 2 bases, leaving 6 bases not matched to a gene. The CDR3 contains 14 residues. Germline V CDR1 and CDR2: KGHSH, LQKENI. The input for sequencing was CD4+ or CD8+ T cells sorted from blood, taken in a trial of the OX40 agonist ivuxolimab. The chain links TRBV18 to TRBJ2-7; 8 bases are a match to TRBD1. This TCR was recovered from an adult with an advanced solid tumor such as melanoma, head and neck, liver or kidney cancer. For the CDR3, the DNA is TGTGCCAGCTCGTCTCAGGGGGCCGCCTACGAGCAGTACTTC. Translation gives CASSSQGAAYEQYF.